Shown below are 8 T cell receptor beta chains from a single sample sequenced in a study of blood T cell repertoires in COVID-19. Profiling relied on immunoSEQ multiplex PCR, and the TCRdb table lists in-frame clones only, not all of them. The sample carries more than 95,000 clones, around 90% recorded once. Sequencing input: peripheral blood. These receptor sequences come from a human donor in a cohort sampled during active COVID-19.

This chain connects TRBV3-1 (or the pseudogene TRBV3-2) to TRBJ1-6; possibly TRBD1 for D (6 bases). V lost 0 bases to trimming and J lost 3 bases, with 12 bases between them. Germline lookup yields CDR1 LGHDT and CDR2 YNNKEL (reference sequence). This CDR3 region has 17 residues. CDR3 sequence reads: CASSQEFGQLYNSPLHF. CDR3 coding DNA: TGTGCCAGCAGCCAAGAATTCGGACAGCTCTATAATTCACCCCTCCACTTT.

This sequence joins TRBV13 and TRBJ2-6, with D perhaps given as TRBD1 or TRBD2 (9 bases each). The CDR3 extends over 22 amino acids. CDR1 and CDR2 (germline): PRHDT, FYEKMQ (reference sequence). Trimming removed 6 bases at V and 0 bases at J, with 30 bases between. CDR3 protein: CASSWGQGGSSGTLSGANVLTF. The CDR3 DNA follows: TGTGCCAGCAGTTGGGGACAGGGCGGTTCTAGCGGGACTCTCTCTGGGGCCAACGTCCTGACTTTC.

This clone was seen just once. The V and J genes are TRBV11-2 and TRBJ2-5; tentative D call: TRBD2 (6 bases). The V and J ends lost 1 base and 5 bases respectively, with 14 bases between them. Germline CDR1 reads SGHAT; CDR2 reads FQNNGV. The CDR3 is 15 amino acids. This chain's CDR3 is CASSLVAAGWETQYF. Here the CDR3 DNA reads TGTGCCAGCAGCTTAGTAGCGGCAGGGTGGGAGACCCAGTACTTC.

The CDR3 sequence is CASSPPGGLRSTIYF. The CDR3 DNA is TGTGCCAGCTCACCGCCAGGGGGCCTAAGAAGCACCATATATTTT. The gene calls are TRBV18 and TRBJ1-3; 8 bases are shared with TRBD1. CDR3 size: 15 residues. J gave up 9 bases and V 3 bases, and 10 bases lay outside the gene matches. From germline, CDR1 is KGHSH and CDR2 LQKENI.

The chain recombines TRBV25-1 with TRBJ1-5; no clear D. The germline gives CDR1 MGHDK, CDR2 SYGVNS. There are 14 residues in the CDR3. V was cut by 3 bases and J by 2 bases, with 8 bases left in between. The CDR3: CASSDRLGNQPQHF. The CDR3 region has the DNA TGTGCCAGCAGTGACCGGTTGGGCAATCAGCCCCAGCATTTT.

CDR3 bases: TGTGCCAGCAGTGCGGAGACTTTACCCTACACTGAAGCTTTCTTT. Translated, it gives CASSAETLPYTEAFF. This chain connects TRBV2 to TRBJ1-1; D remains ambiguous. This CDR3 is 15 amino acids long. The V and J ends lost 4 bases and 3 bases respectively, with 15 bases between them. The V gene's germline CDR1 is SNHLY and CDR2 FYNNEI.

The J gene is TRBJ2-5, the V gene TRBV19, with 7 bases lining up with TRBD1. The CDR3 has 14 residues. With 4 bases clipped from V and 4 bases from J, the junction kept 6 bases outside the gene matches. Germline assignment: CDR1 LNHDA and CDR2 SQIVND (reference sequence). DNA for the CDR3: TGTGCCAGTAGTAAGACAGGGTGGCGAGAGACCCAGTACTTC. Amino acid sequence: CASSKTGWRETQYF.

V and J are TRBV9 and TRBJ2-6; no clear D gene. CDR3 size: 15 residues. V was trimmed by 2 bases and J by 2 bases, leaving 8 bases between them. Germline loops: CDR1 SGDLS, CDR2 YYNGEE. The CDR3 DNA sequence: TGTGCCAGCAGCGTGTACAGCACTGGGGCCAACGTCCTGACTTTC. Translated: CASSVYSTGANVLTF. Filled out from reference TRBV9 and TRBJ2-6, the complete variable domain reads DSGVTQTPKHLITATGQRVTLRCSPRSGDLSVYWYQQSLDQGLQFLIQYYNGEERAKGNILERFSAQQFPDLHSELNLSSLELGDSALYFCASSVYSTGANVLTFGAGSRLTVL.